The sequence of this T cell receptor beta chain was determined in a study of yellow fever vaccine responses in identical twins (dated by TCRdb to 2016 to 2019). Turning to the overall study: In identical twins, the study followed T cell clones that responded to the vaccine with precision. The study at large found these results: The authors reported that the T cell response to vaccination in identical twins appeared partly convergent and partly personalized.

The CDR3 sequence holds 14 residues, the cysteine and phenylalanine included. Only the CDR3 part of the read is kept: 42 bases, read in frame from the first base. CDR1 and CDR2 (SGHTA, FQGTGA) derive from the germline V gene. Trimming at the junction amounts to 1 base on V and 2 bases on J, and the germline ends lie 7 bases apart. With regard to this clonotype: Its antigen has not been determined. Per-base quality was not reported, and no clone a single base away is much larger than it.

The method was RT-PCR. Sequencing took place on an Illumina HiSeq 2500. The raw public reads went through TCRdb reprocessing: fastp at Q25, MiXCR clone calling, in-frame beta chains kept. When rows share a CDR3 protein, they turn into one entry using the most common DNA and genes. The sample contains roughly 2,800 distinct CDR3 sequences, 80% of them found a single time. Of the sample, roughly 10% is held by the ten largest clones. This receptor was obtained from a female donor who received the yellow fever vaccine. The chain is made from TRBV7-3 and TRBJ2-3, with the D segment identity uncertain. Sequenced here: T cells from blood (PBMCs), unsorted or a sorted subset (not recorded which), sampled before or after yellow fever vaccination (not recorded which). The sequence in DNA is TGTGCCAGCAGCTTAATGTCCCCCACAGATACGCAGTATTTT. This codes for CASSLMSPTDTQYF. Supplemented by the reference TRBV7-3 and TRBJ2-3 proteins around the CDR3, the complete variable domain is GAGVSQTPSNKVTEKGKYVELRCDPISGHTALYWYRQSLGQGPEFLIYFQGTGAADDSGLPNDRFFAVRPEGSVSTLKIQRTERGDSAVYLCASSLMSPTDTQYFGPGTRLTVL.